This TCR beta chain comes out of a study of CD8 T cells in Susac syndrome. Germline assignment: CDR1 LGHDT and CDR2 YNNKEL (reference sequence). The CDR3 is made up of 15 amino acids. The V end lost 8 bases, the J end lost 3 bases, and 18 bases lay between the germline ends. Negative isolation yielded the CD8+ and CD4+ T cells, while FACS enriched the TEMRA cells. The authors reverse transcribed 0.5 to 1 ug RNA with random hexamers. TCRdb re-called the immunoSEQ multiplex PCR reads with MiXCR, one entry per CDR3 protein. The repertoire holds about 140,000 distinct CDR3 sequences, with approximately 95% as singletons.

The chain links TRBV3-1 to TRBJ2-3, with D perhaps being TRBD1 or TRBD2 (5 bases each). The sequencing sample was made of CD4+ T cells from PBMCs. This clonotype was sampled from a human donor with multiple sclerosis. The CDR3 region has the DNA TGTGCCAGCCGTTCGAGGGGTAGCGCAACAGATACGCAGTATTTT. This gives the protein CASRSRGSATDTQYF.